The sequence of this T cell receptor beta chain was determined in a study of Graves' ophthalmopathy and Graves' hyperthyroidism. Whole-study context: No ophthalmopathy within 18 months of follow-up signified stable hyperthyroidism.

Amplification of the TCR beta CDR3 regions used RNA transcripts (as template). RT-PCR with HTBI primers came first, then second-round multiplex PCR. A single record per CDR3 protein comes from TCRdb applying MiXCR to the multiplex PCR reads. The sample shows over a million distinct CDR3 sequences, 36% of them seen only once. This clonotype was observed at least ten times. The CDR3 runs 13 residues. CDR1 is SGHTS, CDR2 YDEGEE, per germline. V lost 2 bases, J lost 9 bases, and 14 bases lay in between. The hyperthyroidism patients, aged 18 to 65, had been newly diagnosed, with under 2 months' duration. Orbital computed tomography and thyroid ultrasound, along with TRAb, serum thyroxine and clinical symptoms, underpinned diagnosis.

The chain joins TRBV5-8 to TRBJ1-1, with unresolved D. This TCR derives from an adult man with Graves' hyperthyroidism. The sequencing sample was made of peripheral blood or thyroid tissue (not recorded which). The CDR3: CASSFSTVDKAFF. For the CDR3, the DNA is TGTGCCAGCAGCTTTTCGACGGTGGATAAAGCTTTCTTT.